This T cell receptor (beta chain) comes out of a study of shared clonotypes between healthy human individuals. Broader study findings: Between a handful of donors, naive CD4 clonotypes were shared at a level of around 5.2%.

CD4+ cells yielded CD45RA+ naive and CD45RA-negative memory subsets. About this clone: Its target is not known.

Assay: immunoSEQ multiplex PCR; the TCRdb copy retains only in-frame clones and omits some. The sample consists of approximately 640,000 clones, approximately 75% of them appearing once. V lost 3 bases, J lost 5 bases, and 0 bases stayed unmatched. The CDR3 has 13 amino acids. Per the germline V gene, CDR1 is SGHVS and CDR2 is FQNEAQ. J is TRBJ2-1 and V is TRBV7-8; 8 bases are shared with TRBD2. Input material: memory CD4+ T cells sorted from blood. Subset specified: CD45RA-negative fraction. This TCR derives from a woman aged 25 to 39 in good health. CDR3 amino acids: CASSLGLDNEQFF. The CDR3 region has the DNA TGTGCCAGCAGCTTGGGACTAGACAATGAGCAGTTCTTC.